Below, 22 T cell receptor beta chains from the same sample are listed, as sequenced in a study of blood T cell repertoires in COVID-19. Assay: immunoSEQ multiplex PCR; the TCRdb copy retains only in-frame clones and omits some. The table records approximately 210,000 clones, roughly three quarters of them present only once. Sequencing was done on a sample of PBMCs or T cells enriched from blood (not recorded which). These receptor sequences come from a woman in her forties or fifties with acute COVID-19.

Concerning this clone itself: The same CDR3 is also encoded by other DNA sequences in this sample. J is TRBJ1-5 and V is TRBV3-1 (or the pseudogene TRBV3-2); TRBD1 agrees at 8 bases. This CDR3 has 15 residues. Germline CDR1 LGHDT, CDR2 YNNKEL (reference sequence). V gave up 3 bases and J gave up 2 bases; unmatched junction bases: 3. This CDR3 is CASSQGTGGNQPQHF. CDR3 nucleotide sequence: TGTGCCAGCAGCCAGGGGACAGGCGGCAATCAGCCCCAGCATTTT.

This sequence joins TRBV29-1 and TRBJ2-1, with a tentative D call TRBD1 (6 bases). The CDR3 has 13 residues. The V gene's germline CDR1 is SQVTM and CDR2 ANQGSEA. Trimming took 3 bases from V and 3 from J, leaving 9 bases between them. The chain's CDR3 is CSVDIGGYNEQFF. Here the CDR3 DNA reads TGCAGCGTTGATATAGGGGGCTACAATGAGCAGTTCTTC.

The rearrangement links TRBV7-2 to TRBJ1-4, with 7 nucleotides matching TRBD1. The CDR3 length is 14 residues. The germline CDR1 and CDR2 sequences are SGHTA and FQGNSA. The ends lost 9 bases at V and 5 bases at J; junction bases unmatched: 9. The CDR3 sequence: CASTSGTENEKLFF. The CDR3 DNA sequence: TGTGCCAGTACATCCGGGACAGAAAATGAAAAACTGTTTTTT.

As DNA, the CDR3 is TGTGCCTGGAGTTGGGGGCTAGGAAACACCATATATTTT. It translates to CAWSWGLGNTIYF. The chain couples TRBV30 to TRBJ1-3; tentative D call: TRBD1 (6 bases). Trimming took 2 bases from V and 4 from J, leaving 9 bases between them. Germline V gene lookup returns CDR1 GTSNPN and CDR2 SVGIG (reference sequence). This CDR3 has 13 amino acids.

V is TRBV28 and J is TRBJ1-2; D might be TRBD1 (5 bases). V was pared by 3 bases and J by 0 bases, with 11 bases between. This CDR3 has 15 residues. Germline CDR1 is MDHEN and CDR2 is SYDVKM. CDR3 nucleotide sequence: TGTGCCAGCAGTTTCCCTGCGGGGGCTAACTATGGCTACACCTTC. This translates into CASSFPAGANYGYTF.

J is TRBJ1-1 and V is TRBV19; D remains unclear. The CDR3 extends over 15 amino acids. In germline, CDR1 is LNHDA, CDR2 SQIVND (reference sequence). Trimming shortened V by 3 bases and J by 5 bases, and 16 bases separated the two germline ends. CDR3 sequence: CASSMEAGLRTEAFF. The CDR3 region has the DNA TGTGCCAGTAGTATGGAGGCCGGATTGAGGACTGAAGCTTTCTTT.

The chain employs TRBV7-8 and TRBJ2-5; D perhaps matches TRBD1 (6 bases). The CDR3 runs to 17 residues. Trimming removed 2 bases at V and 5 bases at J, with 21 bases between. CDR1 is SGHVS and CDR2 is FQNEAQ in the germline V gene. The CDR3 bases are TGTGCCAGCAGCTTAATGGGGGCGCGATTATCCGGGGAGACCCAGTACTTC. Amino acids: CASSLMGARLSGETQYF.

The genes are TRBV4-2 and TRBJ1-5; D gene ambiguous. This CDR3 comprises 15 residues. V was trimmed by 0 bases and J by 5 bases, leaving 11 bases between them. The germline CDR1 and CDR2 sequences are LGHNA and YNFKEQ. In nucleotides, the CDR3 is TGTGCCAGCAGCCAAGAACGAGGGCGGGATCAGCCCCAGCATTTT. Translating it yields CASSQERGRDQPQHF.

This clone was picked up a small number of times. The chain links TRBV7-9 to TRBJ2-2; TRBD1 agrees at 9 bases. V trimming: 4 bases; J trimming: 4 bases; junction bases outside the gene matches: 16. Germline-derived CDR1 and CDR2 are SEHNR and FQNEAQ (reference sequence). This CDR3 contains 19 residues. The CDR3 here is CASSSRTGEDPASTGELFF. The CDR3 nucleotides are TGTGCCAGCAGCTCTCGGACAGGGGAGGATCCCGCGAGCACCGGGGAGCTGTTTTTT.

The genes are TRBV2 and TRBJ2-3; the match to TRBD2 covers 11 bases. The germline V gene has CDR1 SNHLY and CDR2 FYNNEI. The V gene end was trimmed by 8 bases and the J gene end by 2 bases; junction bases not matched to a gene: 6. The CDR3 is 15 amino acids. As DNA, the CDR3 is TGTGCCAGCCGAGGGACTAGCGGAACCACAGATACGCAGTATTTT. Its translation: CASRGTSGTTDTQYF.

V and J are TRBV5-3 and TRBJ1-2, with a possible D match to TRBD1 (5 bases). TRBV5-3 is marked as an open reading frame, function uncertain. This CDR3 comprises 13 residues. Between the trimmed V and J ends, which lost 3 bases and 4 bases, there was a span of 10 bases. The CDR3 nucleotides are TGTGCCAGAAGCTCCCCAGGGCCCTATGGCTACACCTTC. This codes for CARSSPGPYGYTF.

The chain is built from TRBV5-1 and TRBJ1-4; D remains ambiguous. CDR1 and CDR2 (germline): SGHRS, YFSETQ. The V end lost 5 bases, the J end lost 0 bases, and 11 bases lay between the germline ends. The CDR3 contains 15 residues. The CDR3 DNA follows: TGCGCCAGCAGGTCCCAGGTTGCAACTAATGAAAAACTGTTTTTT. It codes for CASRSQVATNEKLFF.

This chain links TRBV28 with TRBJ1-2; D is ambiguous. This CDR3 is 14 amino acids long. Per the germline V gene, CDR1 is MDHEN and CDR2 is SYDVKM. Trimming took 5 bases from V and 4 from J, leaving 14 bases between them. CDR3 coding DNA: TGTGCCAGCAGTCCATCCACAGTCTTCTATGGCTACACCTTC. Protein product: CASSPSTVFYGYTF.

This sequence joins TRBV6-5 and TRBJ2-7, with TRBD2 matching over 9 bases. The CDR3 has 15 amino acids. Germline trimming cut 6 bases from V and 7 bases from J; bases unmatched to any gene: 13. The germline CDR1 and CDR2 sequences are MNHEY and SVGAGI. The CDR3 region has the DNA TGTGCCAGCAGAGGGACTAGCTTTACCCCAATGGAGCAGTACGTC. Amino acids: CASRGTSFTPMEQYV.

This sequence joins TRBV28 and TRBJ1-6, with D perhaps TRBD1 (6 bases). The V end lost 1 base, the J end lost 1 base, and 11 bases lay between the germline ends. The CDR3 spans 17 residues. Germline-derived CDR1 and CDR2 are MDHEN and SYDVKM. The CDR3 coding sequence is TGTGCCAGCAGTTTATCAACAGGGAAATCCTATAATTCACCCCTCCACTTT. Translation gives CASSLSTGKSYNSPLHF.

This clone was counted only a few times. In DNA form, the CDR3 reads TGTGCCAGCAGCTTAGAGTTGCCAGCGAACACCGGGGAGCTGTTTTTT. It codes for CASSLELPANTGELFF. This chain joins TRBV11-2 and TRBJ2-2, with D unclear. From germline, CDR1 is SGHAT and CDR2 FQNNGV. CDR3 length: 16 amino acids. V lost 0 bases, J lost 0 bases, and 8 bases lay in between.

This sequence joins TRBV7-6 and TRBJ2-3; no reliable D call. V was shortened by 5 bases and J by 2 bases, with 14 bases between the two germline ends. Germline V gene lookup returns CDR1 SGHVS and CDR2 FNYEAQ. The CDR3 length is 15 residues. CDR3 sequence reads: CASSHSFSSTDTQYF. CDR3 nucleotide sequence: TGTGCCAGCAGCCACAGTTTCTCCTCCACAGATACGCAGTATTTT. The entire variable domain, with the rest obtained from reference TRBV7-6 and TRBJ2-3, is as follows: GAGVSQSPRYKVTKRGQDVALRCDPISGHVSLYWYRQALGQGPEFLTYFNYEAQQDKSGLPNDRFSAERPEGSISTLTIQRTEQRDSAMYRCASSHSFSSTDTQYFGPGTRLTVL.

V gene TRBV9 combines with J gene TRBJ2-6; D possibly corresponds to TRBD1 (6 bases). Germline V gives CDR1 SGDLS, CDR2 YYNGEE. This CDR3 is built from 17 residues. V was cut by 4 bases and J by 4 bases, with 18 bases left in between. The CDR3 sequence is CASSSLRVGTGANVLTF. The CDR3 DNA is TGTGCCAGCAGCTCCCTGCGGGTGGGGACAGGGGCCAACGTCCTGACTTTC.

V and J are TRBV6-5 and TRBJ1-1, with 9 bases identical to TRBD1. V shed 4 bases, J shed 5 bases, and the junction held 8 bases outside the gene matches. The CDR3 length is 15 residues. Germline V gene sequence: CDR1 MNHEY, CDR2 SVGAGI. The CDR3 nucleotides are TGTGCCAGCAGTTCCCTGGACAGGGGTGAAACTGAAGCTTTCTTT. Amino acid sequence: CASSSLDRGETEAFF.

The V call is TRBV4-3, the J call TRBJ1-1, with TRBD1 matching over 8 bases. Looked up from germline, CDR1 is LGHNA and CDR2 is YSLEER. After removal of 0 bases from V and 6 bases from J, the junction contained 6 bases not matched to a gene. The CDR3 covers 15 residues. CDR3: CASSQDGRQGPEAFF. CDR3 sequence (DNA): TGCGCCAGCAGCCAAGACGGTCGACAGGGGCCTGAAGCTTTCTTT.

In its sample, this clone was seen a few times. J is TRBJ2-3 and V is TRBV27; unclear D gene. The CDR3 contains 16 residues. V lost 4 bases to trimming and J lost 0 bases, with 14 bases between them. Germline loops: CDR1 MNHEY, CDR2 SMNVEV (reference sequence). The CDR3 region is CASSSSRSPSTDTQYF. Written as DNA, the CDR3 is TGTGCCAGCAGTTCTTCTAGGTCTCCTAGCACAGATACGCAGTATTTT.

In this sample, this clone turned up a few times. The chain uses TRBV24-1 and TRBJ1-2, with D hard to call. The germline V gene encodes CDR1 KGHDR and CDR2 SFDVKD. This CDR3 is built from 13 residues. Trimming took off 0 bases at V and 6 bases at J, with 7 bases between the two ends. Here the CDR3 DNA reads TGTGCCACCAGTGATTTGGCGGTCAATGGCTACACCTTC. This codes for CATSDLAVNGYTF.